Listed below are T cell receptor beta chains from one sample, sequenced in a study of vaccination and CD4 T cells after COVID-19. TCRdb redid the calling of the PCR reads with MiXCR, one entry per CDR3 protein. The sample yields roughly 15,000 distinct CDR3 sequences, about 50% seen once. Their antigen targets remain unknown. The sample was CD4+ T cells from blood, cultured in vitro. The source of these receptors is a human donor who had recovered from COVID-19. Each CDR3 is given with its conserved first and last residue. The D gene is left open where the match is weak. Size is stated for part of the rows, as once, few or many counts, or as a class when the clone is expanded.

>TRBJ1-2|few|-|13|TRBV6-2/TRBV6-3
CASSGERVWGYTF
TGTGCCAGCAGCGGAGAAAGGGTCTGGGGCTACACCTTC
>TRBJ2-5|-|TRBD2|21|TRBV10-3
CAISESVRSGTSGRRGETQYF
TGTGCCATCAGTGAGTCGGTCCGATCTGGGACTAGCGGGAGGAGGGGAGAGACCCAGTACTTC
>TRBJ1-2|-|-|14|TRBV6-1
CASSPRSGGYGYTF
TGTGCCAGCAGTCCCAGGTCTGGTGGCTATGGCTACACCTTC
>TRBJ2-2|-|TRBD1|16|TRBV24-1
CATSGGQGRNTGELFF
TGTGCCACCAGTGGGGGACAGGGTAGGAACACCGGGGAGCTGTTTTTT
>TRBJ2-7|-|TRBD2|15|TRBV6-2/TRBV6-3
CASSSTSGASYEQYF
TGTGCCAGCAGTTCGACTAGCGGGGCCTCCTACGAGCAGTACTTC
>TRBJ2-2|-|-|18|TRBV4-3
CASSHRSFRRVNTGELFF
TGCGCCAGCAGCCACAGATCTTTCCGCAGGGTAAACACCGGGGAGCTGTTTTTT
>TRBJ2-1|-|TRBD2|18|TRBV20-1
CSARDPLRLAGANNEQFF
TGCAGTGCTAGAGATCCCCTGAGACTAGCGGGAGCAAACAATGAGCAGTTCTTC
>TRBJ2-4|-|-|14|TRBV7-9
CASSFAYLANIQYF
TGTGCCAGCAGCTTCGCTTATCTGGCAAACATTCAGTACTTC
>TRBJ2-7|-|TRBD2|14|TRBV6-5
CASSSLAGGYEQYF
TGTGCCAGCAGTTCTCTAGCGGGAGGCTACGAGCAGTACTTC
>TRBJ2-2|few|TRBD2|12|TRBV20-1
CSASAGAGELFF
TGCAGTGCTAGTGCGGGAGCTGGGGAGCTGTTTTTT
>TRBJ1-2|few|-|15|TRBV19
CASIPTGLFHYGYTF
TGTGCCAGTATCCCTACAGGGTTGTTTCACTATGGCTACACCTTC